Sequencing of this T cell receptor beta chain was carried out in a study of identical twins. Study-level points and caveats: Models predicted too little out-of-frame TCR alpha sharing in monozygotic twins. Fewer insertions characterized abundant cord blood beta clonotypes, whereas memory repertoires showed none.

Turning to this clonotype: Its antigen is as yet unknown.

CDR3 length equals 14 residues. CDR1 SQVTM and CDR2 ANQGSEA come from the germline V gene. Trimming left V 2 bases short and J 7 bases short, with 17 bases between. TCRdb re-analysed the 5' RACE reads in MiXCR, keeping a single row per CDR3 protein. Here the sample spans 470,000 or so distinct CDR3 sequences, around 24% being singletons. The same data also contributed to another study, on T cells expressing NK-cell markers. From that report: Dominant NKG2C+ clonotypes were found to form roughly 1.0-7.0% of CD8+ T cells in six donors.

Sequencing was carried out using CD4+ T cells sorted from blood. The chain combines TRBV29-1 with TRBJ2-5; possibly TRBD2 for D (6 bases). The TCR was taken from a woman aged 18-29 years in good health. CDR3 coding DNA: TGCAGCGTTGAATCACCGGGACTCCGGGGGACCCAGTACTTC. Its translation: CSVESPGLRGTQYF.